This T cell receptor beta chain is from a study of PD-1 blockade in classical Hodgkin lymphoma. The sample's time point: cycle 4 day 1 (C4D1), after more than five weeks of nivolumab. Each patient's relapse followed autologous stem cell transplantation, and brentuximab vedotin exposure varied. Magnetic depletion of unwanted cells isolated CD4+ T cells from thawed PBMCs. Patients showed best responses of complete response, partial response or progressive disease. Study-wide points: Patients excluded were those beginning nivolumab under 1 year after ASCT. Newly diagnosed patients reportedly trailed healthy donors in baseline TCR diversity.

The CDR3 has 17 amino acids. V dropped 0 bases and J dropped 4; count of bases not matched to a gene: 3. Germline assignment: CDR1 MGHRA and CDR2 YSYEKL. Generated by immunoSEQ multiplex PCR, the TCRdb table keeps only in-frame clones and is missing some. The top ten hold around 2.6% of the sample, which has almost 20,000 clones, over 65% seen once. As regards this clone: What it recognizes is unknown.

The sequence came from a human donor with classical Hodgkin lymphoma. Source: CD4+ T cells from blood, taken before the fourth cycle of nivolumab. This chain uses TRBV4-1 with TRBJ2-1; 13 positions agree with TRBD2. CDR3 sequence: CASSQESTSGRYNEQFF. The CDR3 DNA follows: TGCGCCAGCAGCCAAGAATCGACTAGCGGGAGGTACAATGAGCAGTTCTTC.